These T cell receptor beta chains were read from a single sample in a study of CD8 T cell repertoires and HIV-1 epitope variants. For these TCRs, the target antigens are not known. The data were produced by immunoSEQ multiplex PCR, yet TCRdb's version contains in-frame clones alone and is incomplete. Of about 5,900 clones listed, about 70% are singletons. The source material was cultured CD8+ T cells derived from PBMCs. The source is a male donor with HIV. Both conserved end residues are trimmed from each CDR3. Clone size is stated in some rows and not others, as once, few, many or a class when expanded.

TRBJ1-5 | TRBV5-4 | few | ASSYGQSNQPQH
TRBJ2-2 | TRBV5-5 | - | ASSYPAGLGELF
TRBJ2-7 | TRBV7-8 | - | ASKDVRAEEQY
TRBJ2-5 | TRBV9 | - | ASSLEVQETQY
TRBJ1-3 | TRBV13 | few | ASSLAGKAGNTIY
TRBJ2-3 | TRBV27 | - | ASSRTSASTDTQY
TRBJ2-3 | TRBV6-4 | - | ASSDNRGTQY
TRBJ2-3 | TRBV4-3 | - | ASSQDPPSGGSDTQY
TRBJ1-4 | TRBV27 | - | ASSGRDEKLF
TRBJ2-7 | TRBV28 | - | ASSLLLAGGPGEQY
TRBJ1-5 | TRBV5-6 | - | ASSDARKEDQPQH
TRBJ1-4 | TRBV28 | - | ATVPGQGWEKLF
TRBJ2-1 | TRBV12-5 | - | ASGSRVAEQF
TRBJ1-1 | TRBV6-5 | - | ASSYEGATEAF
TRBJ2-5 | TRBV6-6 | - | ASSALPLETQY
TRBJ2-7 | TRBV21-1 | - | ASSKARSSYEQY
TRBJ2-2 | TRBV7-9 | - | ASSLAHSGELF
TRBJ2-7 | TRBV28 | few | ASSSDVSAYEQY
TRBJ2-7 | TRBV28 | - | ASSLNDLLYGEQY
TRBJ2-2 | TRBV9 | once | ASSPGTGGGTGELF
TRBJ2-1 | TRBV7-3 | - | ASSLDSSYNEQF
TRBJ1-5 | TRBV6-4 | - | ASRSVQENQPQH
TRBJ2-3 | TRBV5-8 | - | ASSLAPSTDTQY
TRBJ2-2 | TRBV28 | once | ASSYSGPHTGELF
TRBJ2-3 | TRBV28 | - | ASSLDSGRTDTQY
TRBJ1-3 | TRBV29-1 | - | SVVTGQSGNTIY
TRBJ1-6 | TRBV9 | - | ASSVDIRQGENSPLH
TRBJ1-5 | TRBV6-5 | - | ASSYTVTDQPQH
TRBJ1-2 | TRBV12-5 | - | AKGNRDRGYPRNYGYT
TRBJ1-2 | TRBV7-9 | - | ASSLGAGDYGYT
TRBJ2-7 | TRBV6-4 | - | ASSEGLAPLGEQY
TRBJ1-1 | TRBV10-3 | - | AITLDGNTEAF
TRBJ1-1 | TRBV30 | few | AWSGGDIGNTEAF
TRBJ2-1 | TRBV19 | - | ASSVDLWSYNEQF
TRBJ1-5 | TRBV27 | - | ASSFNPPSLSNQPQH
TRBJ2-2 | TRBV5-1 | - | ASSLNAVTGELF
TRBJ2-3 | TRBV5-4 | - | ASTQPGDTQY